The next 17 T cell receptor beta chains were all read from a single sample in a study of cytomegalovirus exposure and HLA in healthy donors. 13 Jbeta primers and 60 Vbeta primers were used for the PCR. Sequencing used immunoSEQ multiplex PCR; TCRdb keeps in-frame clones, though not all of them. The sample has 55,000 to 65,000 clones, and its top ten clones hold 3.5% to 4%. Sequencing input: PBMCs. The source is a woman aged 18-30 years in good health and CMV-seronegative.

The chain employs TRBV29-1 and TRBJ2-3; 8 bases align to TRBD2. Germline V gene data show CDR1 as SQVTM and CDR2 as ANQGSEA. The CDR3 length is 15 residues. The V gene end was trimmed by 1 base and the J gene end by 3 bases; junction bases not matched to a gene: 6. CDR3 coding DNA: TGCAGCGTTGAAGGAGGGACTAGGAATACAGATACGCAGTATTTT. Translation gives CSVEGGTRNTDTQYF.

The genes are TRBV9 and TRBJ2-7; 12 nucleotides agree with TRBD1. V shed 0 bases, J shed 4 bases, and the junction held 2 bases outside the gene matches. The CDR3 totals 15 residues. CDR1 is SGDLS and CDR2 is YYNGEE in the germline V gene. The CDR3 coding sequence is TGTGCCAGCAGCGTAGGGGACAGGGGGCGGTACGAGCAGTACTTC. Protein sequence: CASSVGDRGRYEQYF. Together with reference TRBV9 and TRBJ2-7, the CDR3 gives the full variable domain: DSGVTQTPKHLITATGQRVTLRCSPRSGDLSVYWYQQSLDQGLQFLIQYYNGEERAKGNILERFSAQQFPDLHSELNLSSLELGDSALYFCASSVGDRGRYEQYFGPGTRLTVT.

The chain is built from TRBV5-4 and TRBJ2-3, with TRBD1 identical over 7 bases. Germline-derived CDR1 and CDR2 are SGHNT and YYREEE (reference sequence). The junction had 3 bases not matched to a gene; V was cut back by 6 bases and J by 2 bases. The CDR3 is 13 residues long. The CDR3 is CASIGTVTDTQYF. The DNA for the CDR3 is TGTGCCAGCATCGGGACAGTCACAGATACGCAGTATTTT.

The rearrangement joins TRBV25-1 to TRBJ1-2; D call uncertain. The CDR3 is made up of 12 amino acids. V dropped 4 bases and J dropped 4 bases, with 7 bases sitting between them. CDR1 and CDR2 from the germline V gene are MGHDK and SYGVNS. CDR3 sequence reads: CASSARAYGYTF. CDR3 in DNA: TGTGCCAGCAGTGCCCGCGCCTATGGCTACACCTTC.

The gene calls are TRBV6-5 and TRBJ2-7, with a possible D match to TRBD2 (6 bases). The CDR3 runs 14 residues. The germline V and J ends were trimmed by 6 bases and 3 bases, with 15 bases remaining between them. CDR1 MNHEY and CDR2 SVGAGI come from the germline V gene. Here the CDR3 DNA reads TGTGCCAGCAGCTTCCGGGACTCTTACTACGAGCAGTACTTC. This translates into CASSFRDSYYEQYF.

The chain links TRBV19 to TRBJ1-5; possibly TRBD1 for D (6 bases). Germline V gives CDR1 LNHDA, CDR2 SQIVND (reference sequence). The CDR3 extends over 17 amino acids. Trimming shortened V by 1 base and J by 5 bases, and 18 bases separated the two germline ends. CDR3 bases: TGTGCCAGTAGTATAGCCCCGGGACATAAGAGATATCAGCCCCAGCATTTT. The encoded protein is CASSIAPGHKRYQPQHF.

This CDR3 reads CASTPSGTSGVYEQYF. Here the CDR3 DNA reads TGTGCCAGCACTCCTTCGGGGACTAGCGGAGTCTACGAGCAGTACTTC. The V and J genes are TRBV9 and TRBJ2-7; the match to TRBD2 covers 11 bases. Germline CDR1 and CDR2: SGDLS and YYNGEE. J was trimmed by 3 bases and V by 6 bases; bases with no gene match: 11. This CDR3 has 16 amino acids.

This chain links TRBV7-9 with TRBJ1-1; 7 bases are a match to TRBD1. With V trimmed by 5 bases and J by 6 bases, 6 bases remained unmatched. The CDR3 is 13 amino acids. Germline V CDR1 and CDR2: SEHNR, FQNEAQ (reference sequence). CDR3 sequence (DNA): TGTGCCAGCAGCCATGACAGGGACCCTGAAGCTTTCTTT. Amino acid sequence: CASSHDRDPEAFF.

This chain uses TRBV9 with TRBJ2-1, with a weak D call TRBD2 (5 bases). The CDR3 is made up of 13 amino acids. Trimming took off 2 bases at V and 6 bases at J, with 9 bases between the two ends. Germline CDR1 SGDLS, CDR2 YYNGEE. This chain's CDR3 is CASSVMAGNEQFF. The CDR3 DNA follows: TGTGCCAGCAGCGTGATGGCGGGCAATGAGCAGTTCTTC. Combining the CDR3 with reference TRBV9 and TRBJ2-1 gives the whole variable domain DSGVTQTPKHLITATGQRVTLRCSPRSGDLSVYWYQQSLDQGLQFLIQYYNGEERAKGNILERFSAQQFPDLHSELNLSSLELGDSALYFCASSVMAGNEQFFGPGTRLTVL.

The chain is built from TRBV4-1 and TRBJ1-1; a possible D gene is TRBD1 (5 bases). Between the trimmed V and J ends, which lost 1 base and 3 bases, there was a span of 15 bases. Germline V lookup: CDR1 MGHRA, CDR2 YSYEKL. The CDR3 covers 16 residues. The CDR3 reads CASSQGAYWGDTEAFF. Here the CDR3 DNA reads TGCGCCAGCAGCCAAGGGGCGTATTGGGGGGACACTGAAGCTTTCTTT.

The CDR3 region is CSVDRTNTEAFF. The DNA of the CDR3 is TGCAGCGTTGACAGAACGAACACTGAAGCTTTCTTT. The rearrangement uses TRBV29-1 and TRBJ1-1, with no clear D. Trimming shortened V by 3 bases and J by 1 base, and 6 bases separated the two germline ends. The germline V gene has CDR1 SQVTM and CDR2 ANQGSEA. This CDR3 has 12 residues.

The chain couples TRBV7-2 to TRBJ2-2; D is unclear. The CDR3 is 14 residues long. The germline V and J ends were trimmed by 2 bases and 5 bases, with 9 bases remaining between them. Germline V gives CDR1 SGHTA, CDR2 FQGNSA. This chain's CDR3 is CASSLNLLTGELFF. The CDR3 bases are TGTGCCAGCAGCTTAAATCTCCTTACCGGGGAGCTGTTTTTT.

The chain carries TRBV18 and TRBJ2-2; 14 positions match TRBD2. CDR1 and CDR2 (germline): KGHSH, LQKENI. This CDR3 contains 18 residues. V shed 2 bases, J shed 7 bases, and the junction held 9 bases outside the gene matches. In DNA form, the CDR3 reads TGTGCCAGCTCACCATCGACTAGCGGGAGGGCCCGGAACGGGGAGCTGTTTTTT. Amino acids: CASSPSTSGRARNGELFF.

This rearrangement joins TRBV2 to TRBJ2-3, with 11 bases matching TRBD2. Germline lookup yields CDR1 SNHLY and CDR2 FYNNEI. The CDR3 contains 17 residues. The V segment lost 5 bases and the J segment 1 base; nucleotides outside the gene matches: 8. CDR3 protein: CASSFSGGASGTDTQYF. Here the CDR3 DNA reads TGTGCCAGCAGTTTTAGCGGGGGGGCATCTGGCACAGATACGCAGTATTTT.

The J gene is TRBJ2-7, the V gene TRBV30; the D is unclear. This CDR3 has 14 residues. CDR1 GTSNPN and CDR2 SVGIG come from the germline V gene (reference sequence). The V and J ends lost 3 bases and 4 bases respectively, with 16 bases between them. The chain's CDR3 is CAWRYGGFGYEQYF. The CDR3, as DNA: TGTGCCTGGAGATACGGCGGCTTCGGGTACGAGCAGTACTTC.

The CDR3 protein is CASSAPGTWARETQYF. DNA for the CDR3: TGTGCCAGCAGCGCACCCGGGACTTGGGCACGGGAGACCCAGTACTTC. V gene TRBV5-6 combines with J gene TRBJ2-5, with a possible D match to TRBD2 (6 bases). The V gene lost 4 bases and the J gene lost 5 bases, with 21 bases spanning the gap. Germline CDR1 and CDR2: SGHDT and YYEEEE. The CDR3 sequence is 16 residues long.

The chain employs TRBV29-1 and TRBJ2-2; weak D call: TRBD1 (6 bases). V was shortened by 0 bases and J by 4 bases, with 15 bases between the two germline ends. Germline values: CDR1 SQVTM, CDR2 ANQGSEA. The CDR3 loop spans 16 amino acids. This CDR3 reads CSVEDVPRGGTGELFF. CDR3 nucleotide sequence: TGCAGCGTTGAAGACGTACCCAGGGGTGGCACCGGGGAGCTGTTTTTT.